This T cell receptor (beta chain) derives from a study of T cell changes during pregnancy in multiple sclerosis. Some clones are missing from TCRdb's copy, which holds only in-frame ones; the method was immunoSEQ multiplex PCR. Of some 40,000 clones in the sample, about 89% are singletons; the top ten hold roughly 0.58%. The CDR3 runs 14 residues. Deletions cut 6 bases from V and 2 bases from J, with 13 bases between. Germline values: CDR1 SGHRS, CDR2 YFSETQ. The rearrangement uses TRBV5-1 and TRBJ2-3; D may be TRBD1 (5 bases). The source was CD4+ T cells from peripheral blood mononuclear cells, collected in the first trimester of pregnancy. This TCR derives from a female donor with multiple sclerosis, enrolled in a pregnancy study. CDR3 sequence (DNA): TGCGCCAGCACCCCGACAGTAACCACAGATACGCAGTATTTT. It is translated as CASTPTVTTDTQYF.